This is a list of T cell receptor beta chains from one sample in a study of T cell repertoires in cytomegalovirus infection. Via MiXCR, TCRdb re-called the reads, giving one row per CDR3 protein. The table has just under 550,000 distinct CDR3 sequences, 26% seen once. The sequenced sample was PBMCs. The receptor source for this set is a human donor in good health (CMV status not recorded). Some clones in this sample may be carry-over from other donors' samples. Each CDR3 is given with its conserved first and last residue. D genes are given only for firm matches. A row's size may be missing; if present it is once, few, many or a size class.

TRBV7-2	NA	TRBJ1-5	NA	TGTGCCAGCAGCTTAGAGCCCGTAGATCAGCCCCAGCATTTT	CASSLEPVDQPQHF
TRBV29-1	NA	TRBJ2-1	NA	TGCAGCGTTGAAAGGTTGCGCACTTACAATGAGCAGTTCTTC	CSVERLRTYNEQFF
TRBV25-1	NA	TRBJ2-1	NA	TGTGCCAGCAGTGACAGCTTTAACAATGAGCAGTTCTTC	CASSDSFNNEQFF
TRBV6-5	NA	TRBJ1-4	NA	TGTGCCAGCAGTGGGGGGTCTCGGAGAAATGAAAAACTGTTTTTT	CASSGGSRRNEKLFF
TRBV29-1	NA	TRBJ2-5	NA	TGCAGCGTTGAGCCTTTTAGACTAGAGCAAGAGACCCAGTACTTC	CSVEPFRLEQETQYF
TRBV20-1	NA	TRBJ1-1	NA	TGCAGTGCTCGGCCGTTAGGGGGGCCGGCGAACACTGAAGCTTTCTTT	CSARPLGGPANTEAFF
TRBV7-6	many	TRBJ1-5	NA	TGTGCCAGCAGCTCCCAGTTCAATCAGCCCCAGCATTTT	CASSSQFNQPQHF
TRBV6-1	NA	TRBJ1-2	NA	TGTGCCAGCAGCGGAACCTTCTATGGCTACACCTTC	CASSGTFYGYTF
TRBV4-1	many	TRBJ2-5	NA	TGCGCCAGCAGCCAAGCGGCCGGGGGCGCAGGGGAGACCCAGTACTTC	CASSQAAGGAGETQYF
TRBV12-5	NA	TRBJ1-1	NA	TGTGCTAGTGGTGGGGGGGACCCTAACACTGAAGCTTTCTTT	CASGGGDPNTEAFF
TRBV11-1	NA	TRBJ1-2	NA	TGTGCCAGCAGCTTGCGAGGGGAAAACTATGGCTACACCTTC	CASSLRGENYGYTF
TRBV27	few	TRBJ2-1	NA	TGTGCCAGCAGTTTATCACTGGATAAGTACAATGAGCAGTTCTTC	CASSLSLDKYNEQFF
TRBV5-4	few	TRBJ2-3	TRBD2	TGTGCCAGCAGCTGGGGGACTAGCGGGAGCACAGATACGCAGTATTTT	CASSWGTSGSTDTQYF
TRBV7-2	many	TRBJ2-1	NA	TGTGCCAGCAGCTTAGGAGAGGGACTTTCCTACAATGAGCAGTTCTTC	CASSLGEGLSYNEQFF
TRBV20-1	NA	TRBJ2-1	TRBD2	TGCAGTGTTCAGTCGGCTAGCGGGGTAAATGAGCAGTTCTTC	CSVQSASGVNEQFF
TRBV18	NA	TRBJ2-3	TRBD2	TGTGCCAGCTCCTCTAGCGGGACGCCCACGGATACGCAGTATTTT	CASSSSGTPTDTQYF
TRBV28	few	TRBJ2-7	NA	TGTGCCACCAGGCTGCAACCCGCCTACGAGCAGTACTTC	CATRLQPAYEQYF
TRBV19	NA	TRBJ1-5	TRBD1	TGTGCCAGTAGTAGCGTCAGGGGGCGGAGAGGAAATCAGCCCCAGCATTTT	CASSSVRGRRGNQPQHF
TRBV5-4	few	TRBJ2-3	NA	TGTGCCAGCAGCCTACGACTAGGGGGGGCGAGCACAGATACGCAGTATTTT	CASSLRLGGASTDTQYF
TRBV19	NA	TRBJ1-1	TRBD1	TGTGCCAGTAGCAAGGGACAGGGGGCTGGGTCTGAAGCTTTCTTT	CASSKGQGAGSEAFF
TRBV7-2	NA	TRBJ2-2	NA	TGTGCCAGCAGCTTCGTCGGGATTACCGGGGAGCTGTTTTTT	CASSFVGITGELFF
TRBV7-6	many	TRBJ2-7	NA	TGTGCCAGCAGCTTAGATTTGTACTACGAGCAGTACTTC	CASSLDLYYEQYF
TRBV6-1	few	TRBJ2-7	NA	TGTGCCAGCAGTGACGCAGCGTATCTCCACGAGCAGTACTTC	CASSDAAYLHEQYF
TRBV28	NA	TRBJ1-1	NA	TGTGCCAGCATGTTTAACACTGAAGCTTTCTTT	CASMFNTEAFF
TRBV12-3/TRBV12-4	NA	TRBJ1-2	NA	TGTGCCAGCAGTTTTACGGTGATTGGCTACACCTTC	CASSFTVIGYTF
TRBV7-2	many	TRBJ1-2	TRBD1	TGTGCCAGCAGCCTCAAGGCCAAGGGGGCGGGAGGCTACACCTTC	CASSLKAKGAGGYTF
TRBV7-9	few	TRBJ2-3	TRBD1	TGTGCCAGCACCCTCAGGAGGGACAGGGGCACAGATACGCAGTATTTT	CASTLRRDRGTDTQYF
TRBV7-2	many	TRBJ2-2	NA	TGTGCCAGCAGCCCGAGGGACGTGGGTTCGATGTTTTTT	CASSPRDVGSMFF
TRBV4-3	NA	TRBJ2-1	TRBD2	TGCGCCAGCAGCCAAGATGGAGGGACTAGCGGGAGCCGGGAGCAGTTCTTC	CASSQDGGTSGSREQFF
TRBV19	NA	TRBJ2-3	TRBD2	TGTGCCAGTAGTATAGCGGGAGGGCCGACAGATACGCAGTATTTT	CASSIAGGPTDTQYF
TRBV12-3/TRBV12-4	NA	TRBJ2-2	TRBD1	TGTGCCAGCAGTTTTTATAGGGGGCAGCCCGGGGAGCTGTTTTTT	CASSFYRGQPGELFF
TRBV7-8	NA	TRBJ2-5	NA	TGTGCCAGCAGTCTTCACTCCGGGGAGACCCAGTACTTC	CASSLHSGETQYF
TRBV7-2	many	TRBJ2-2	NA	TGTGCCAGCAGTTCCCGAGCCTCCCCGGTCGCCGGGGAGCTGTTTTTT	CASSSRASPVAGELFF
TRBV28	many	TRBJ2-5	TRBD2	TGTGCCAGCAGTTTTGACGGACTAGCGGGAGAGACCCAGTACTTC	CASSFDGLAGETQYF
TRBV28	few	TRBJ2-7	NA	TGTGCCAGCAGTTTAAGGGACGAGCAGTACTTC	CASSLRDEQYF
TRBV3-1	NA	TRBJ2-2	TRBD2	TGTGCCAGCAGCCAAGAGAGCGGGAGAGTGGGGACCGGGGAGCTGTTTTTT	CASSQESGRVGTGELFF
TRBV7-9	few	TRBJ1-5	NA	TGTGCCAGCAGCTTAGCGGACAGCCGGGGGTACGGGCCCCAGCATTTT	CASSLADSRGYGPQHF
TRBV4-1	few	TRBJ2-5	NA	TGCGCCAGCAGCCAACAGGGACCGCTGAAAGAGACCCAGTACTTC	CASSQQGPLKETQYF